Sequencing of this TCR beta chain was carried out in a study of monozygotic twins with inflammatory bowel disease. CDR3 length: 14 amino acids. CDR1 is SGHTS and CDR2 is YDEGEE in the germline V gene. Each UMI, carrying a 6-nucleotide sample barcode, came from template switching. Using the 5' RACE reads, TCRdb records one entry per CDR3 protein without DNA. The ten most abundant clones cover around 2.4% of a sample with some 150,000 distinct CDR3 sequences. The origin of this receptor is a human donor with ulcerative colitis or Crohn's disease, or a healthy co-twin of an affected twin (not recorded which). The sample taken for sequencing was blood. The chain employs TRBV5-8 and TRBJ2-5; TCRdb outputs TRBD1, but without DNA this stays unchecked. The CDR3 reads CASSSQGLKETQYF.